The rows below give T cell receptor beta chains drawn from one sample of a study of blood T cell repertoires in COVID-19. This table comes from immunoSEQ multiplex PCR, and its TCRdb copy is limited to in-frame clones, with some not included. The sample yields tens of thousands of clones, almost 90% seen once. The sequenced sample consisted of peripheral blood. Receptors originate from a woman aged 80 or over with acute or convalescent COVID-19. Both conserved end residues are part of each CDR3. Each record gives: V gene, J gene, clone size, D gene, CDR3 DNA, CDR3 protein. The D gene is left open where the match is weak. Only some rows state a clone size, as once, few, many or a class for expanded clones.

>TRBV7-9|TRBJ2-7|-|TRBD1
TGTGCCAGCAGCTCCACCCCCGGGACAGGGTGGGAGCAGTACTTC
CASSSTPGTGWEQYF
>TRBV5-8|TRBJ1-1|-|TRBD1
TGTGCCAGCACCATGGGACAGGTTAACACTGAAGCTTTCTTT
CASTMGQVNTEAFF
>TRBV7-2|TRBJ2-3|-|-
TGTGCCAGCAGCCTTAGGGGGTCAGATACGCAGTATTTT
CASSLRGSDTQYF
>TRBV6-2/TRBV6-3|TRBJ2-7|-|-
TGTGCCAGCAGTGACACTCCCAAAAGCTCCTACGAGCAGTACTTC
CASSDTPKSSYEQYF
>TRBV4-2|TRBJ2-4|-|TRBD2
TGTGCCAGCAGCCAAGATTTAGCGGGAGGAAACATTCAGTACTTC
CASSQDLAGGNIQYF
>TRBV19|TRBJ1-1|-|TRBD1
TGTGCCAGTAGTATACAGGGGGCCCCCACTGAAGCTTTCTTT
CASSIQGAPTEAFF
>TRBV10-3|TRBJ1-5|few|TRBD1
TGTGCCATCGGTTCTGGGACAGGAAACAATCAGCCCCAGCATTTT
CAIGSGTGNNQPQHF
>TRBV27|TRBJ1-6|few|-
TGTGCCAGCACCCCCACCGGGGGGAATTCACCCCTCCACTTT
CASTPTGGNSPLHF
>TRBV12-5|TRBJ2-5|once|-
TGTGCTAGTGGATCCCCCCTCGGCGGCCACCCAGAGACCCAGTACTTC
CASGSPLGGHPETQYF
>TRBV25-1|TRBJ2-3|-|TRBD2
TGTGCCAGCAGTGACACGACTAGCGGGAAGTACGATACGCAGTATTTT
CASSDTTSGKYDTQYF
>TRBV7-2|TRBJ1-5|-|-
TGTGCCAGCAGCTTACAGAATCAGCCCCAGCATTTT
CASSLQNQPQHF
>TRBV7-2|TRBJ1-2|-|TRBD1
TGTGCCAGCAGCGGACGGACAGGAGAATATGGCTACACCTTC
CASSGRTGEYGYTF
>TRBV19|TRBJ2-2|-|TRBD1
TGTGCCAGTAGTGTCCCCCAGGGGGTGCCTGGGGAGCTGTTTTTT
CASSVPQGVPGELFF
>TRBV29-1|TRBJ2-3|-|-
TGCAGCGTTGAATCACGGGATACGCAGTATTTT
CSVESRDTQYF
>TRBV7-6|TRBJ2-1|once|-
TGTGCCAGCAGCTTAGAGGGGTTAATGAGTGTGAATGAGCAGTTCTTC
CASSLEGLMSVNEQFF
>TRBV4-3|TRBJ2-1|few|-
TGCGCCAGCAGCCAACTTAGCTTCAACAATGAGCAGTTCTTC
CASSQLSFNNEQFF
>TRBV6-5|TRBJ2-3|-|TRBD2
TGTGCCAGCAGCAGGACTAGCGGAGATACGCAGTATTTT
CASSRTSGDTQYF
>TRBV7-9|TRBJ1-2|-|TRBD1
TGTGCCAGCAGCTTAGAGAATCGCAGGGGGAGCGGCTACACCTTC
CASSLENRRGSGYTF
>TRBV19|TRBJ1-5|few|-
TGTGCCAGTAGTATAGTGGCCAATCAGCCCCAGCATTTT
CASSIVANQPQHF
>TRBV5-1|TRBJ2-3|-|-
TGCGCCAGCACCCCGGCAGGGTCGAGCACAGATACGCAGTATTTT
CASTPAGSSTDTQYF
>TRBV11-3|TRBJ2-5|-|-
TGTGCCAGCAGCCCGGGACCTGGGAGGACAGAGACCCAGTACTTC
CASSPGPGRTETQYF
>TRBV5-1|TRBJ1-5|-|-
TGCGCCAGCAGCTGGACGGGGGGTCAGCCCCAGCATTTT
CASSWTGGQPQHF
>TRBV5-4|TRBJ1-1|-|TRBD1
TGTGCCAGCAGCCTGGGACAGATGAACACTGAAGCTTTCTTT
CASSLGQMNTEAFF
>TRBV6-5|TRBJ2-2|-|TRBD2
TGTGCCAGCATTAAGAGGGAGGGCCTCGTCGGGGAGCTGTTTTTT
CASIKREGLVGELFF
>TRBV7-3|TRBJ1-6|-|TRBD1
TGTGCCAGCAGCTTAACGGGGCAGGGGGCGCCTAATTCACCCCTCCACTTT
CASSLTGQGAPNSPLHF